The table lists the clone carrying this T cell receptor delta chain with a few counts. The entry originates in a study of gamma-delta chains in newborns, infants, children. Study-level information: Innate gammadelta T cells reportedly expand polyclonally right after birth, driven by microbial exposure, per the title.

With CATT, TCRdb re-called clones from the reads. This table holds 9,000 to 13,000 delta-chain clones, 3.5% found once. After removal of 4 bases from V and 2 bases from J, the junction contained 24 bases not matched to a gene. This CDR3 spans 22 amino acids. Germline-derived CDR1 and CDR2 are TSWWSYY and QGS. The chain employs TRDV1 and TRDJ1; 11 bases are shared with TRDD3. Sequenced: blood. The TCR originated in a child who was a newborn, infant or young child, either healthy, febrile or measles-vaccinated (not recorded which). The CDR3 reads CALGVMRRPGAWGIRETDKLIF. The CDR3, as DNA: TGTGCTCTTGGGGTTATGCGGCGGCCCGGGGCTTGGGGGATACGCGAGACCGATAAACTCATCTTT.